This entry describes one T cell receptor beta chain. Its antigen is not known. J was trimmed by 7 bases and V by 6 bases; bases with no gene match: 12. From germline, CDR1 is LNHDA and CDR2 SQIVND (reference sequence). The CDR3 is made up of 16 amino acids. Only in-frame clones appear in the TCRdb table, and some are missing; sequencing was by immunoSEQ multiplex PCR. The data show tens of thousands of clones, around nine tenths seen once. These data come from a study of T cell responses to AZD1222 COVID-19 vaccine. Findings of the study overall: It was only a handful of AZD1222 recipients who were seropositive at baseline.

The receptor comes from an adult in good health. This specimen consisted of peripheral blood, obtained on day 0 of AZD1222 vaccination. This rearrangement joins TRBV19 to TRBJ2-2; 9 bases are a match to TRBD2. CDR3 loop: CASRWVSGSSHGELFF. The CDR3 bases are TGTGCCAGTAGATGGGTTAGCGGGAGCTCGCACGGGGAGCTGTTTTTT.